What follows describes a single T cell receptor (beta chain). Antigen specificity is unknown. This sample was included in a study of PD-L1 blockade in urothelial cancer. As for the study in general: Blood yielded a median of around 150,000 T cells per sample.

The time point here: peripheral blood 6 weeks after treatment start. Individual patients had between 1 and 8 samples, taken pretreatment and on-treatment. Assay used: immunoSEQ multiplex PCR; TCRdb lists only in-frame clones, some missing. The sample has around 110,000 clones, roughly 89% seen once; the top ten hold under 2%. Germline CDR1 reads LNHDA; CDR2 reads SQIVND (reference sequence). This CDR3 is built from 13 residues. Trimming at V came to 5 bases and at J to 8 bases, leaving 7 bases not matched to a gene. Whole-study findings and limits: Enhanced expansion of tumor-associated blood clones at 3 weeks characterized durable-benefit patients.

This specimen consisted of PBMCs, obtained around atezolizumab (anti-PD-L1) treatment. The rearrangement joins TRBV19 to TRBJ1-2; 8 bases are shared with TRBD1. This TCR derives from a man between 60 and 75 years old with urothelial cancer. In nucleotides, the CDR3 is TGTGCCAGTAGTGACGGACAGGGAGGAGGCTACACCTTC. Amino acids: CASSDGQGGGYTF.